This T cell receptor beta chain originates from a study of beta chain features in type 1 diabetes. Sequencing targeted expressed TCRB transcripts, as all isolated RNA had been reverse transcribed. Generated by immunoSEQ multiplex PCR, the TCRdb table keeps only in-frame clones and is missing some. Of about 42,000 clones in the sample, roughly 50% were seen once. About this clone: The antigen is not known.

The CDR3 is 14 residues long. CDR1 and CDR2 (germline): SQVTM, ANQGSEA. Trimming removed 5 bases from V and 5 bases from J; junction bases left unmatched: 8. Study-level results: Across all four CD4+ subsets, people with type 1 diabetes showed modestly shorter TCRB CDR3s. Diminished insertions and augmented deletions at VDJ junctions characterized type 1 diabetes patients.

Sequenced material: stem cell memory CD4+ T cells from blood. The chain employs TRBV29-1 and TRBJ1-1; 10 nucleotides align to TRBD1. The TCR was taken from a woman aged 25-40 years in good health. The CDR3, as DNA: TGCAGCGTTTCCTGGACAGGGGGTTTTACTGAAGCTTTCTTT. Protein: CSVSWTGGFTEAFF.